These 2 T cell receptor beta chains share one sample of origin, sequenced in a study of cytomegalovirus exposure and HLA in healthy donors. The PCR ran on 60 Vbeta and 13 Jbeta primers. TCRdb's table, derived via immunoSEQ multiplex PCR, lists solely in-frame clones and lacks some. Here the sample spans approximately 72,000 clones, about 78% being singletons. The sample consisted of PBMCs. The receptor set was obtained from a male donor in good health and CMV-seropositive.

The chain joins TRBV11-2 to TRBJ2-7; 9 bases line up with TRBD1. Germline values: CDR1 SGHAT, CDR2 FQNNGV. V gave up 1 base and J gave up 3 bases; unmatched junction bases: 1. This CDR3 has 14 amino acids. CDR3: CASSLGQGDYEQYF. CDR3 sequence (DNA): TGTGCCAGCAGCTTAGGACAGGGGGACTACGAGCAGTACTTC.

J is TRBJ1-1 and V is TRBV28; D remains unclear. V was pared by 3 bases and J by 4 bases, with 15 bases between. Germline V lookup: CDR1 MDHEN, CDR2 SYDVKM. There are 15 residues in the CDR3. CDR3 in DNA: TGTGCCAGCAGTTTCGTGCGAGGGATGGGCACTGAAGCTTTCTTT. Residues: CASSFVRGMGTEAFF.